This TCR beta chain was documented in a study of STAT5B mutations in CD4+ large granular lymphocyte leukemia. The CDR3 consists of 15 residues. V shed 0 bases and J shed 6 bases, with 14 bases lying between them. Germline values: CDR1 LGHNA, CDR2 YSLEER. The table came from immunoSEQ multiplex PCR; TCRdb's copy has only in-frame clones and leaves some out. The data hold tens of thousands of clones, with roughly 77% observed a single time. Sequenced material: CD4+ T cells from blood buffy coats. This rearrangement joins TRBV4-3 to TRBJ1-1, with D unresolved. The sequence came from a human donor in good health. In DNA, the CDR3 is TGCGCCAGCAGCCAAGACGTCGGGGATCGCGCTGAAGCTTTCTTT. As protein: CASSQDVGDRAEAFF.